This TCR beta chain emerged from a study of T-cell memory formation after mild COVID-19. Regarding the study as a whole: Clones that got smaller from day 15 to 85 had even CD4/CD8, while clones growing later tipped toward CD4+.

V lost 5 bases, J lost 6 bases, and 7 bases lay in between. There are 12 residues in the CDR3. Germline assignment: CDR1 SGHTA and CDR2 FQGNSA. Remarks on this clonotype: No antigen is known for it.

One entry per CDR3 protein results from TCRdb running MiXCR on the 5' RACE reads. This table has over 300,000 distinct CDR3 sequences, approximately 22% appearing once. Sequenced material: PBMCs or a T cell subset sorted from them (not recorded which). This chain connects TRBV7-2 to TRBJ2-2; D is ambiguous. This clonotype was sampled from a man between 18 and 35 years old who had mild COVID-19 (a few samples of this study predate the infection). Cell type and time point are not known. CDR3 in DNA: TGTGCCAGCAGCCCTTACTCCGGGGAGCTGTTTTTT. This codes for CASSPYSGELFF.